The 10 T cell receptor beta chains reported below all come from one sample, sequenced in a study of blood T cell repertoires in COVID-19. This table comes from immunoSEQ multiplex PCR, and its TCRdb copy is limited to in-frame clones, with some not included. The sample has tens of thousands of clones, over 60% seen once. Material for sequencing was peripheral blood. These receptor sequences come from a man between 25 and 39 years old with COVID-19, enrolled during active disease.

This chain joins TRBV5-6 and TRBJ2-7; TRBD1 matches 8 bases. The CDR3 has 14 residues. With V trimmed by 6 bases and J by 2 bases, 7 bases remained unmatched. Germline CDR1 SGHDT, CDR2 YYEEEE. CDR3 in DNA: TGTGCCAGCACCCGGACAGGGAGAACCTACGAGCAGTACTTC. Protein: CASTRTGRTYEQYF.

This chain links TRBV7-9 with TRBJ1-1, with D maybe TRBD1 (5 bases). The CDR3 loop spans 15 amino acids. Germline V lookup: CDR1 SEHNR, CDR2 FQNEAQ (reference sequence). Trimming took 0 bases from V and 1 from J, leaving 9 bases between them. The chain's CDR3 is CASSLARQGNTEAFF. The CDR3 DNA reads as TGTGCCAGCAGCTTAGCGCGTCAGGGGAACACTGAAGCTTTCTTT.

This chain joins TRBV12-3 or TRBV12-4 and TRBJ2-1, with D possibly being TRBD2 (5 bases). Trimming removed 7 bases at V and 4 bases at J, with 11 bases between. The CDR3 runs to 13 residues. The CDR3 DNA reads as TGTGCCAGCAAAATAACGGGGTACAATGAGCAGTTCTTC. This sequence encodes CASKITGYNEQFF.

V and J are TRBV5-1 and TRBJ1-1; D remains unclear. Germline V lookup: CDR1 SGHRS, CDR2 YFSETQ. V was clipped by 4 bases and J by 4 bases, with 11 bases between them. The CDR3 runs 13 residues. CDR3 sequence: CASSLQLGTEAFF. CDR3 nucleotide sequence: TGCGCCAGCAGCCTACAGTTGGGCACTGAAGCTTTCTTT.

CDR3 amino acids: CASSGRGALYNEQFF. The CDR3 region has the DNA TGTGCCAGCAGCGGGCGGGGGGCGCTCTACAATGAGCAGTTCTTC. This chain connects TRBV11-3 to TRBJ2-1; 8 positions match TRBD2. V was clipped by 5 bases and J by 3 bases; unmatched bases: 6. This CDR3 region has 15 residues. Germline CDR1 reads SGHNT; CDR2 reads YENEEA. The full variable domain, completed using reference TRBV11-3 and TRBJ2-1, is EAGVVQSPRYKIIEKKQPVAFWCNPISGHNTLYWYLQNLGQGPELLIRYENEEAVDDSQLPKDRFSAERLKGVDSTLKIQPAELGDSAVYLCASSGRGALYNEQFFGPGTRLTVL.

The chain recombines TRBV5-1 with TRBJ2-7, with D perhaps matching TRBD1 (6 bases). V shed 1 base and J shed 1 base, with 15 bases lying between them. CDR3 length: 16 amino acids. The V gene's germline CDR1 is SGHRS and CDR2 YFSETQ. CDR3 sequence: CASSLRRQAPSYEQYF. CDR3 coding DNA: TGCGCCAGCAGCTTGCGCCGACAGGCCCCATCCTACGAGCAGTACTTC.

For the CDR3, the DNA is TGTGCCAGCAGTTACGGAACGGGGGACACAGATACGCAGTATTTT. The encoded protein is CASSYGTGDTDTQYF. The rearrangement uses TRBV6-5 and TRBJ2-3, with D perhaps TRBD2 (6 bases). Trimming removed 2 bases at V and 2 bases at J, with 11 bases between. Germline CDR1 and CDR2: MNHEY and SVGAGI. The CDR3 loop spans 15 amino acids.

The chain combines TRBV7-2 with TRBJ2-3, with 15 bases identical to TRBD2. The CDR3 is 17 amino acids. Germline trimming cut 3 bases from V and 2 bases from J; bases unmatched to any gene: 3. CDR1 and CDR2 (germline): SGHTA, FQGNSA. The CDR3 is CASSLGLAGGLTDTQYF. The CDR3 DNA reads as TGTGCCAGCAGCTTGGGACTAGCGGGGGGCCTCACAGATACGCAGTATTTT.

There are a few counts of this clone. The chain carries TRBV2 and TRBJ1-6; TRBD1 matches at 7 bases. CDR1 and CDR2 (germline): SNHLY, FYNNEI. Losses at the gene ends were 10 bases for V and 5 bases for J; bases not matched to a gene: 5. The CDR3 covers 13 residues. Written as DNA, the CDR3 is TGTGCCAAGGGGGCGAACCATAATTCACCCCTCCACTTT. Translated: CAKGANHNSPLHF.

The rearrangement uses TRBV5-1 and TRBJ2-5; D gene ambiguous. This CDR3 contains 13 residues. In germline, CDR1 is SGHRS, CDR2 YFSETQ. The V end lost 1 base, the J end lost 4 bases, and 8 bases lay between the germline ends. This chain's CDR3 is CASSLYLRETQYF. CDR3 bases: TGCGCCAGCAGCTTGTATCTGAGAGAGACCCAGTACTTC. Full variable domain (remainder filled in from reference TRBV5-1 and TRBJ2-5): KAGVTQTPRYLIKTRGQQVTLSCSPISGHRSVSWYQQTPGQGLQFLFEYFSETQRNKGNFPGRFSGRQFSNSRSEMNVSTLELGDSALYLCASSLYLRETQYFGPGTRLLVL.